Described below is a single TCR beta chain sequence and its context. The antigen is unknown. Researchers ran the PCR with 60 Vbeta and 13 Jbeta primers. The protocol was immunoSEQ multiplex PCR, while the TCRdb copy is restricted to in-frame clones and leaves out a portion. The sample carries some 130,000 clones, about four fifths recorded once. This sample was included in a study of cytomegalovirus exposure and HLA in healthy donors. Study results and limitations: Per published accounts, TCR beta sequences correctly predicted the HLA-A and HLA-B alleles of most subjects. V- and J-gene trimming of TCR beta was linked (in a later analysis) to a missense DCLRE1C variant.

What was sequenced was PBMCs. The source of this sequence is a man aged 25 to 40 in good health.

CDR3 amino acids: CASTTSYGYTF. The CDR3 DNA follows: TGTGCCAGCACGACTAGCTATGGCTACACCTTC. The chain recombines TRBV2 with TRBJ1-2, with D hard to call. Germline CDR1 and CDR2: SNHLY and FYNNEI. V was cut by 7 bases and J by 4 bases, with 7 bases left in between. The CDR3 extends over 11 amino acids.